The sample holds a few counts of the clone carrying this T cell receptor beta chain. Its antigen is as yet unknown. This sample was included in a study of T cell repertoires in cytomegalovirus infection. Study-wide context: Recently identified HLA-C-restricted and well-studied HLA-B-restricted CMV epitopes were used. Carrying CMV and the relevant HLA type showed in public TCR beta signatures.

Germline-derived CDR1 and CDR2 are SEHNR and FQNEAQ (reference sequence). The V gene lost 2 bases and the J gene lost 4 bases, with 9 bases spanning the gap. The CDR3 length is 13 residues. TCRdb recomputed calls from the reads with MiXCR, one row per CDR3 protein. The table has approximately 110,000 distinct CDR3 sequences, roughly a third seen once. This chain joins TRBV7-9 and TRBJ2-7; the D is unclear. This TCR derives from a human donor in good health (CMV status not recorded). Some clones in this sample may be carry-over from other donors' samples. The sample in question was CD8+ T cells from cultured PBMCs, obtained from culture after CMV antigen stimulation. Here the CDR3 reads CASSLTGRYEQYF. DNA of the CDR3: TGTGCCAGCAGCTTAACGGGCAGGTACGAGCAGTACTTC.